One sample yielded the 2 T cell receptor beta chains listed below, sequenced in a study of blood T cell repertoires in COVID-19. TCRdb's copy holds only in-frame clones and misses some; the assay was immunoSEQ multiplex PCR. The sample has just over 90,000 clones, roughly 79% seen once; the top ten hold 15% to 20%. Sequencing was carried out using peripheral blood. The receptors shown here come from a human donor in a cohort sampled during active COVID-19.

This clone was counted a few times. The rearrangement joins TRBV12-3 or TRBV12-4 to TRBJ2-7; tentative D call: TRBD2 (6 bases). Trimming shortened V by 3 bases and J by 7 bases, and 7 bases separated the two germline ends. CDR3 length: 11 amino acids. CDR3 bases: TGTGCCAGCAGTTTTGGAGGGGAGCAGTACTTC. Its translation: CASSFGGEQYF.

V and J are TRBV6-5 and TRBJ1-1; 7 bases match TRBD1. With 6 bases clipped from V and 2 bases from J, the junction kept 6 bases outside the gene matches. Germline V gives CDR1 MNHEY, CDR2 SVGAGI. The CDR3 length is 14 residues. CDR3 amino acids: CASSSWTGNTEAFF. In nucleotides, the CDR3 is TGTGCCAGCAGCTCTTGGACAGGTAACACTGAAGCTTTCTTT.